A single sample is the source of the 10 T cell receptor beta chains below, sequenced in a study of T cells in Graves' hyperthyroidism and ophthalmopathy. The source material, RNA transcripts, was used to amplify TCR beta CDR3 regions. TCR CDR3 regions were first amplified by RT-PCR with HTBI primers. MiXCR was run by TCRdb on the multiplex PCR reads, yielding one entry per CDR3 protein. The table has hundreds of thousands of distinct CDR3 sequences, roughly 37% seen once. The sequencing input was blood. The receptors stem from a young man with Graves' hyperthyroidism.

The chain is built from TRBV6-1 and TRBJ2-2; no clear D gene. Trimming stripped 11 bases from V and 0 bases from J, with 10 bases between. The CDR3 covers 13 residues. CDR1 is MNHNS, CDR2 SASEGT, per germline. DNA of the CDR3: TGTGCCTACGGCGCCTCGAACACCGGGGAGCTGTTTTTT. Translating it yields CAYGASNTGELFF.

The sample holds many counts of this clonotype. The rearrangement links TRBV7-8 to TRBJ1-1; TRBD1 aligns across 7 bases. Losses at the gene ends were 5 bases for V and 1 base for J; bases not matched to a gene: 10. Germline V gene sequence: CDR1 SGHVS, CDR2 FQNEAQ. The CDR3 length is 16 residues. Here the CDR3 DNA reads TGTGCCAGCAGCCCTAAGTCCGGGACAGCGAACACTGAAGCTTTCTTT. The encoded protein is CASSPKSGTANTEAFF.

This chain joins TRBV6-1 and TRBJ1-1, with 8 bases aligning to TRBD1. Germline CDR1 and CDR2: MNHNS and SASEGT. V shed 6 bases and J 0 bases; nucleotides not matched to a gene: 12. This CDR3 has 17 residues. Here the CDR3 reads CASSQEGQVWMNTEAFF. CDR3 DNA sequence: TGTGCCAGCAGCCAAGAGGGACAGGTGTGGATGAACACTGAAGCTTTCTTT.

The gene calls are TRBV7-8 and TRBJ2-5; 7 nucleotides line up with TRBD2. Germline trimming cut 6 bases from V and 0 bases from J; bases unmatched to any gene: 19. The germline V gene encodes CDR1 SGHVS and CDR2 FQNEAQ. The CDR3 spans 19 residues. CDR3 DNA: TGTGCCAGCAGACCTACCCCGGGAGGTTCGCGACGGTACCAAGAGACCCAGTACTTC. Encoded protein: CASRPTPGGSRRYQETQYF.

The sample holds many counts of this clonotype. The rearrangement links TRBV25-1 to TRBJ2-7, with D unresolved. The CDR3 runs 11 residues. Trimming removed 2 bases at V and 7 bases at J, with 6 bases between. Germline V gene sequence: CDR1 MGHDK, CDR2 SYGVNS. DNA of the CDR3: TGTGCCAGCAGTGAAAGGGATGAGCAGTACTTC. It encodes CASSERDEQYF.

This clonotype was seen a handful of times. V is TRBV9 and J is TRBJ1-5; D is undetermined. Germline-derived CDR1 and CDR2 are SGDLS and YYNGEE. CDR3 length: 14 residues. The ends were cut back, 3 bases at V and 0 bases at J, with 7 bases in the middle. The chain's CDR3 is CASSETVSNQPQHF. The CDR3 DNA reads TGTGCCAGCAGCGAGACGGTTAGCAATCAGCCCCAGCATTTT.

On this clonotype: This may be a read error, as it is one base from a much larger clone. This chain joins TRBV20-1 and TRBJ2-5; TRBD2 aligns across 10 bases. Trimming cost V 6 bases and J 4 bases; bases outside gene matches: 8. CDR3 length: 14 amino acids. Germline lookup yields CDR1 DFQATT and CDR2 SNEGSKA (reference sequence). The CDR3 loop reads CSAQSGGASETQYF. The CDR3 bases are TGCAGTGCCCAGAGCGGGGGGGCCTCAGAGACCCAGTACTTC.

This chain links TRBV29-1 with TRBJ2-5, with a tentative D call TRBD2 (5 bases). CDR1 is SQVTM, CDR2 ANQGSEA, per germline. The V gene lost 5 bases and the J gene lost 5 bases, with 21 bases spanning the gap. The CDR3 spans 15 residues. This CDR3 is CSVIVVSVLDETQYF. The CDR3 DNA sequence: TGCAGCGTTATAGTCGTTAGCGTGTTAGATGAGACCCAGTACTTC. Filled out from reference TRBV29-1 and TRBJ2-5, the complete variable domain reads SAVISQKPSRDICQRGTSLTIQCQVDSQVTMMFWYRQQPGQSLTLIATANQGSEATYESGFVIDKFPISRPNLTFSTLTVSNMSPEDSSIYLCSVIVVSVLDETQYFGPGTRLLVL.

This chain links TRBV11-2 with TRBJ2-5; 11 nucleotides match TRBD2. The CDR3 totals 13 residues. Germline values: CDR1 SGHAT, CDR2 FQNNGV. Trimming removed 4 bases from V and 7 bases from J; junction bases left unmatched: 2. The CDR3 sequence: CASSSGLAVTQYF. CDR3 bases: TGTGCCAGCAGCTCGGGACTAGCGGTGACCCAGTACTTC. Full variable domain (rest looked up from reference TRBV11-2 and TRBJ2-5): EAGVAQSPRYKIIEKRQSVAFWCNPISGHATLYWYQQILGQGPKLLIQFQNNGVVDDSQLPKDRFSAERLKGVDSTLKIQPAKLEDSAVYLCASSSGLAVTQYFGPGTRLLVL.

Regarding this clonotype: One end of the junction fails to match germline, which may point to a read error. The chain joins TRBV7-9 to TRBJ2-7; 12 nucleotides line up with TRBD2. Looked up from germline, CDR1 is SEHNR and CDR2 is FQNEAQ (reference sequence). This CDR3 spans 16 amino acids. The CDR3 sequence is CVSSLVSTSGSYEQYF. DNA of the CDR3: TGTGTCAGCAGCTTAGTCTCGACTAGCGGGAGCTACGAGCAGTACTTC.